This TCR beta chain was sequenced during a study of T cells in Graves' hyperthyroidism and ophthalmopathy. The CDR3 length is 13 residues. Trimming removed 6 bases from V and 3 bases from J, with 14 bases in between. In germline, CDR1 is DFQATT, CDR2 SNEGSKA (reference sequence). RNA transcripts yielded amplified TCR beta CDR3 regions. The HTBI primer set served for first-round RT-PCR of the TCR CDR3. Each CDR3 protein is one row after TCRdb ran MiXCR on the multiplex PCR reads. The sample records a few hundred thousand distinct CDR3 sequences, around a sixth being singletons. No progression to ophthalmopathy during 18 months of follow-up defined stable disease. The diagnoses drew upon clinical symptoms, serum thyroxine and TRAb, thyroid ultrasound and orbital computed tomography.

This chain uses TRBV20-1 with TRBJ2-5; D could derive from TRBD1 or TRBD2 (5 bases each). The source material was blood. The receptor was derived from a woman aged 18-29 years with Graves' hyperthyroidism. CDR3 DNA sequence: TGCAGTGCCAGTTGGCTGGGGGAAGAGACCCAGTACTTC. Its translation: CSASWLGEETQYF.